In this sample, the clone carrying this T cell receptor (beta chain) turned up many times. Its antigen is unknown. This sample is drawn from a study of T cells in Graves' hyperthyroidism and ophthalmopathy. Findings of the study overall: Appearing also in blood were most of the thyroid clonotypes expanded above 0.001.

Exclusion followed for patients with uncontrolled infection, other autoimmune disease, pregnancy or lactation. Fresh peripheral blood, under 13 ml, was the source of the PBMCs. TCR beta CDR3 sequences were amplified from RNA transcripts. Using the HTBI primer set, a first-round RT-PCR was run on the TCR CDR3. TCRdb independently ran MiXCR on the multiplex PCR reads; one entry per CDR3 protein. The sample lists fewer than 900,000 distinct CDR3 sequences, under 20% occurring once. CDR3 length: 12 residues. J gave up 6 bases and V 5 bases, and 5 bases lay outside the gene matches. Germline CDR1 reads DFQATT; CDR2 reads SNEGSKA (reference sequence).

The chain uses TRBV20-1 and TRBJ1-2; TRBD1 aligns across 8 bases. The material sequenced was blood. The source of this sequence is a woman aged 45-59 years with Graves' hyperthyroidism that later progressed to Graves' ophthalmopathy. The CDR3 DNA sequence: TGCAGTGCTGGACAGGGTTTGGATGGCTACACCTTC. It encodes CSAGQGLDGYTF.